Listed below are T cell receptor beta chains from one sample, sequenced in a study of control samples from healthy donors and cancer patients. Repertoires were generated with immunoSEQ multiplex PCR, while TCRdb's copy carries only in-frame clones and drops some. Of approximately 76,000 clones in the sample, 84% are singletons; the top ten hold more than 9%. Source material: PBMCs. These receptor sequences come from a man in his 60s with head and neck cancer. Both conserved end residues are part of each CDR3. Fields, in order: D gene, V gene, clone size, J gene, CDR3 DNA, CDR3 protein. The D gene is left open where the match is weak. The size field is filled for only some rows; it gives once, few, many or a size class.

d_gene: NA; v_gene: TRBV28; abundance: NA; j_gene: TRBJ1-3; CDR3nt: TGTGCCAGCAGTTTGGATAATTTCGACTCTGGAAACACCATATATTTT; CDR3aa: CASSLDNFDSGNTIYF
d_gene: NA; v_gene: TRBV30; abundance: NA; j_gene: TRBJ2-3; CDR3nt: TGTGCCTGGAGCCCATGGAGGGGGGGGCCAGATACGCAGTATTTT; CDR3aa: CAWSPWRGGPDTQYF
d_gene: TRBD1; v_gene: TRBV7-2; abundance: once; j_gene: TRBJ1-4; CDR3nt: TGTGCCAGCAGCTTAGCTCCCTGGGACAGGGGGCGTGAAAAACTGTTTTTT; CDR3aa: CASSLAPWDRGREKLFF
d_gene: TRBD1; v_gene: TRBV5-1; abundance: NA; j_gene: TRBJ1-2; CDR3nt: TGCGCCAGCAGCTCGACAGGGGGCGCGGAAGGCTACACCTTC; CDR3aa: CASSSTGGAEGYTF
d_gene: NA; v_gene: TRBV7-9; abundance: few; j_gene: TRBJ1-2; CDR3nt: TGTGCCAGCAGCCGTGAGCGGGTCCCCTGGGGTGGCTACACCTTC; CDR3aa: CASSRERVPWGGYTF
d_gene: TRBD2; v_gene: TRBV2; abundance: NA; j_gene: TRBJ2-7; CDR3nt: TGTGCCAGCAGTGAGGGTCCTAGCGGGAACCATTACGAGCAGTACTTC; CDR3aa: CASSEGPSGNHYEQYF
d_gene: NA; v_gene: TRBV4-1; abundance: NA; j_gene: TRBJ1-5; CDR3nt: TGCGCCAGCAGCCCTTTTGAGTTACTTTATCAGCCCCAGCATTTT; CDR3aa: CASSPFELLYQPQHF
d_gene: NA; v_gene: TRBV5-1; abundance: NA; j_gene: TRBJ1-4; CDR3nt: TGCGCCAGCAGCTTGTATCAGACAGATGCACTGTTTTTT; CDR3aa: CASSLYQTDALFF
d_gene: TRBD2; v_gene: TRBV6-5; abundance: NA; j_gene: TRBJ2-1; CDR3nt: TGTGCCATCATTTCCGCGGGAGGGCCCTACAATGAGCAGTTCTTC; CDR3aa: CAIISAGGPYNEQFF
d_gene: TRBD2; v_gene: TRBV5-1; abundance: NA; j_gene: TRBJ2-1; CDR3nt: TGCGCCAGCAGCCAACCCGGGACTAGGGGCAATGAGCAGTTCTTC; CDR3aa: CASSQPGTRGNEQFF
d_gene: NA; v_gene: TRBV29-1; abundance: NA; j_gene: TRBJ1-4; CDR3nt: TGCAGCGTTGGCAGGCCAGGGGCTAATGAAAAACTGTTTTTT; CDR3aa: CSVGRPGANEKLFF
d_gene: NA; v_gene: TRBV2; abundance: NA; j_gene: TRBJ2-1; CDR3nt: TGTGCCAGCAGGTCCCAGAGTTACTACAATGAGCAGTTCTTC; CDR3aa: CASRSQSYYNEQFF
d_gene: TRBD1; v_gene: TRBV24-1; abundance: NA; j_gene: TRBJ1-5; CDR3nt: TGTGCCACCAGTGAATCTGGACAGGGCAATCAGCCCCAGCATTTT; CDR3aa: CATSESGQGNQPQHF
d_gene: NA; v_gene: TRBV30; abundance: NA; j_gene: TRBJ1-1; CDR3nt: TGTGCCTGGCGCGAAGGGGGAAACACTGAAGCTTTCTTT; CDR3aa: CAWREGGNTEAFF
d_gene: TRBD2; v_gene: TRBV7-2; abundance: NA; j_gene: TRBJ2-5; CDR3nt: TGTGCCAGCAGCTCCAGCGGGGTTACGGCCCAGTACTTC; CDR3aa: CASSSSGVTAQYF
d_gene: NA; v_gene: TRBV5-1; abundance: once; j_gene: TRBJ2-7; CDR3nt: TGCGCCAGCAGCGGGTCCTTCCATTACGAGCAGTACTTC; CDR3aa: CASSGSFHYEQYF
d_gene: TRBD1; v_gene: TRBV6-5; abundance: NA; j_gene: TRBJ1-1; CDR3nt: TGTGCCAGCAAATTCCGGGACAGAAGTCATACTGAAGCTTTCTTT; CDR3aa: CASKFRDRSHTEAFF
d_gene: NA; v_gene: TRBV18; abundance: NA; j_gene: TRBJ1-5; CDR3nt: TGTGCCAGCTCACTAGCGGGGTCGGGCAATCAGCCCCAGCATTTT; CDR3aa: CASSLAGSGNQPQHF
d_gene: NA; v_gene: TRBV5-1; abundance: NA; j_gene: TRBJ2-1; CDR3nt: TGCGCCAGCAGCTTGGACCTTGTGGGCGATGAGCAGTTCTTC; CDR3aa: CASSLDLVGDEQFF
d_gene: NA; v_gene: TRBV12-3/TRBV12-4; abundance: NA; j_gene: TRBJ1-2; CDR3nt: TGCGCCAGCAGTTTAACCCGGAACTATGGCTACACCTTC; CDR3aa: CASSLTRNYGYTF
d_gene: NA; v_gene: TRBV10-3; abundance: NA; j_gene: TRBJ1-6; CDR3nt: TGTGCCACCCTCAGGGGCTCCTATAATTCACCCCTCCACTTT; CDR3aa: CATLRGSYNSPLHF
d_gene: NA; v_gene: TRBV5-1; abundance: NA; j_gene: TRBJ2-7; CDR3nt: TGCGCCAGCAGCTTGAGACAGGCCACCGCTTATAGCTCCTACGAGCAGTACTTC; CDR3aa: CASSLRQATAYSSYEQYF
d_gene: NA; v_gene: TRBV3-1/TRBV3-2; abundance: NA; j_gene: TRBJ2-1; CDR3nt: TGTGCCAGCAGCCGCTCAGAAAGCTCCTACAATGAGCAGTTCTTC; CDR3aa: CASSRSESSYNEQFF
d_gene: NA; v_gene: TRBV7-9; abundance: few; j_gene: TRBJ2-2; CDR3nt: TGTGCCAGCAGCCCACCCCCCAAAAGCACCGGGGAGCTGTTTTTT; CDR3aa: CASSPPPKSTGELFF
d_gene: NA; v_gene: TRBV30; abundance: NA; j_gene: TRBJ1-1; CDR3nt: TGTGCCTGGACTGGGAGTAGGACTGAAGCTTTCTTT; CDR3aa: CAWTGSRTEAFF
d_gene: NA; v_gene: TRBV5-1; abundance: NA; j_gene: TRBJ1-1; CDR3nt: TGCGCCAGCAGCTTGGAGAGACAGGTTGAAGCTTTCTTT; CDR3aa: CASSLERQVEAFF
d_gene: TRBD2; v_gene: TRBV25-1; abundance: NA; j_gene: TRBJ2-7; CDR3nt: TGTGCCAGCCCCAACGCCACCGGGGAGGGCCCCTACGAGCAGTACTTC; CDR3aa: CASPNATGEGPYEQYF
d_gene: TRBD2; v_gene: TRBV19; abundance: NA; j_gene: TRBJ2-2; CDR3nt: TGTGCCAGTAGTATGATACTAGCGGGCGCCAACACCGGGGAGCTGTTTTTT; CDR3aa: CASSMILAGANTGELFF
d_gene: NA; v_gene: TRBV7-9; abundance: NA; j_gene: TRBJ2-7; CDR3nt: TGTGCCAGCAGTTACATAGCCTACGAGCAGTACTTC; CDR3aa: CASSYIAYEQYF
d_gene: TRBD1; v_gene: TRBV5-1; abundance: once; j_gene: TRBJ2-5; CDR3nt: TGCGCCAGCAGCCCGACAGGGGACCGCCAAGAGACCCAGTACTTC; CDR3aa: CASSPTGDRQETQYF
d_gene: NA; v_gene: TRBV11-2; abundance: NA; j_gene: TRBJ2-5; CDR3nt: TGTGCCAGCAGCTCAAGTCTAGCAGAGACCCAGTACTTC; CDR3aa: CASSSSLAETQYF
d_gene: NA; v_gene: TRBV19; abundance: NA; j_gene: TRBJ2-7; CDR3nt: TGTGCCAGTAGTCTCCGACATCCAGACGAGCAGTACTTC; CDR3aa: CASSLRHPDEQYF
d_gene: NA; v_gene: TRBV11-3; abundance: NA; j_gene: TRBJ2-7; CDR3nt: TGTGCCAGCAGCTTAGGGACAGCGGACTACGAGCAGTACTTC; CDR3aa: CASSLGTADYEQYF
d_gene: NA; v_gene: TRBV30; abundance: NA; j_gene: TRBJ2-7; CDR3nt: TGTGCCTGGGAGAGGCAGGGGATGTACGAGCAGTACTTC; CDR3aa: CAWERQGMYEQYF
d_gene: NA; v_gene: TRBV29-1; abundance: few; j_gene: TRBJ1-2; CDR3nt: TGCAGCGTTGTCGGAGTCTATGGCTACACCTTC; CDR3aa: CSVVGVYGYTF
d_gene: NA; v_gene: TRBV12-5; abundance: NA; j_gene: TRBJ2-3; CDR3nt: TGTGCTAGTGGTTTGGGACAGGTCACAGATACGCAGTATTTT; CDR3aa: CASGLGQVTDTQYF
d_gene: NA; v_gene: TRBV9; abundance: NA; j_gene: TRBJ1-1; CDR3nt: TGTGCCAGCAGCGTAGATAGGAACACTGAAGCTTTCTTT; CDR3aa: CASSVDRNTEAFF
d_gene: TRBD2; v_gene: TRBV19; abundance: NA; j_gene: TRBJ2-3; CDR3nt: TGTGCCAGTAGTAAAAGGACTAGCGGGAGGTCAGATACGCAGTATTTT; CDR3aa: CASSKRTSGRSDTQYF
d_gene: NA; v_gene: TRBV28; abundance: NA; j_gene: TRBJ1-1; CDR3nt: TGTGCCGGAGAAAGTAACACTGAAGCTTTCTTT; CDR3aa: CAGESNTEAFF
d_gene: NA; v_gene: TRBV12-3/TRBV12-4; abundance: NA; j_gene: TRBJ2-1; CDR3nt: TGTGCCAGCAGTTTCTACAATGAGCAGTTCTTC; CDR3aa: CASSFYNEQFF